This T cell receptor beta chain appears in the sequencing data of a study of patients and donors after allogeneic stem cell transplantation. The CDR3 contains 15 residues. Trimming pared 5 bases from V and 2 bases from J, leaving 14 bases between. The V gene's germline CDR1 is SGHTA and CDR2 FQGTGA. A single record per CDR3 protein comes from TCRdb applying MiXCR to the RT-PCR reads. The sample comprises roughly 250,000 distinct CDR3 sequences, 13% to 15% of which are singletons, and approximately 10% rests with the top ten. This rearrangement joins TRBV7-3 to TRBJ2-3; D is perhaps TRBD1 (6 bases). The sequence derives from a human donor who was either an allogeneic HSCT recipient or a stem cell or donor lymphocyte infusion donor (not recorded which). It is not recorded whose cells these are; they may come from a transplant donor. The sequenced material came from blood, either unsorted or a sorted T cell fraction (not recorded which). The CDR3 nucleotides are TGTGCCAGCAGCCAGGGGACGGGGTACACAGATACGCAGTATTTT. Translation: CASSQGTGYTDTQYF.